This paragraph reports one TCR beta chain. Its antigen is not known. Preparation of the TCRbeta library was carried out with unique molecular identifiers. One entry per CDR3 protein, called by TCRdb with MiXCR from the PCR reads. In the table there are fewer than 250,000 distinct CDR3 sequences, approximately 8.9% of which are singletons. Germline values: CDR1 SGHNT, CDR2 YYREEE (reference sequence). The CDR3 sequence is 15 residues long. V was clipped by 3 bases and J by 5 bases, with 14 bases between them. This sample is part of a study of T-cell reconstitution after alpha-beta-depleted transplantation in children. Study findings and constraints: Several hundred expanded graft clones reportedly gave rise to the alpha-beta T cells present about two months after transplant. Elevated TCRbeta diversity at day 60 was traced, in some patients, to surviving recipient T cells and thymic progenitors. T cells produced anew were the main source of T-cell counts and diversity one year after transplant.

The starting material was PBMCs, mostly from graft donor cells, obtained 180 days after TCRalphabeta/CD19-depleted stem cell transplant. This sequence was found in a male patient younger than 18 who had a stem cell transplant for acute lymphoblastic leukemia, so the T cells may come from the graft donor. The chain couples TRBV5-4 to TRBJ2-2; tentative D call: TRBD2 (7 bases). The DNA of the CDR3 is TGTGCCAGCAGCTGGGGGGGCGTGTGGACCGGGGAGCTGTTTTTT. Translation: CASSWGGVWTGELFF.